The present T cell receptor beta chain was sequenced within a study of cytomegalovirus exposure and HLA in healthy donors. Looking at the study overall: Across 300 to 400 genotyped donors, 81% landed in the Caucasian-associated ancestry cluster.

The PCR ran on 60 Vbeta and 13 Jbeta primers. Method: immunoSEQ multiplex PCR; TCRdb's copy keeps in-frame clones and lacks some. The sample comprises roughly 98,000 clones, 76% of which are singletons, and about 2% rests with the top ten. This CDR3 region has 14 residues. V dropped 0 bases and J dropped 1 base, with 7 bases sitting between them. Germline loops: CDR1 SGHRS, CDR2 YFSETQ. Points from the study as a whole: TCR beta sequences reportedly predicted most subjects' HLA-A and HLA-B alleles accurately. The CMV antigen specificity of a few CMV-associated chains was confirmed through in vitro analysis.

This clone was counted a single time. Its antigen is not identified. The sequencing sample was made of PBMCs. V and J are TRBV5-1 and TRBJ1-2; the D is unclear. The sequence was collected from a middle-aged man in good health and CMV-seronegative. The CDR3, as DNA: TGCGCCAGCAGCTTGGGCCCAGGTAACTATGGCTACACCTTC. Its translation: CASSLGPGNYGYTF.